The clone carrying this T cell receptor (beta chain) has just one count. Each subset's genomic DNA was shared equally among a number of immunoSEQ plates. Assay: immunoSEQ multiplex PCR; the TCRdb copy retains only in-frame clones and omits some. The table has some 530,000 clones, approximately 80% seen once. These data belong to a study of shared clonotypes between healthy human individuals. J gave up 3 bases and V 6 bases, and 6 bases lay outside the gene matches. Germline V CDR1 and CDR2: MNHEY, SMNVEV (reference sequence). This CDR3 spans 15 amino acids. This sequence was found in a woman in her forties in good health. Some clones in this sample may be carry-over from other donors' samples. This chain joins TRBV27 and TRBJ2-2, with 8 positions matching TRBD1. The specimen sequenced was PBMCs. The CDR3 nucleotides read TGTGCCAGCAGCCAAGACAGGGGATACACCGGGGAGCTGTTTTTT. This codes for CASSQDRGYTGELFF.